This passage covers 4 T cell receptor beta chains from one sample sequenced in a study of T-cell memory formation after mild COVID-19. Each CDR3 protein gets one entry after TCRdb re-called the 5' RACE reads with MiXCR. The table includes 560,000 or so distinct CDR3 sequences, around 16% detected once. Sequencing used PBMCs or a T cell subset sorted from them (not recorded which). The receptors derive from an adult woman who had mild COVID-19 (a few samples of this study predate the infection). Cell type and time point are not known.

The CDR3 loop reads CALASTGEKNYEQYF. In nucleotides, the CDR3 is TGTGCCCTCGCCTCGACGGGGGAGAAGAATTACGAGCAGTACTTC. This rearrangement joins TRBV10-3 to TRBJ2-7; D may be TRBD2 (6 bases). The CDR3 spans 15 residues. The germline V gene has CDR1 ENHRY and CDR2 SYGVKD. V was trimmed by 11 bases and J by 4 bases, leaving 24 bases between them.

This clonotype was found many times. The DNA for the CDR3 is TGTGCCATCATGGGACAGGCGTACGAGCAGTACTTC. This sequence encodes CAIMGQAYEQYF. The chain employs TRBV28 and TRBJ2-7, with 8 bases that match TRBD1. The V segment lost 10 bases and the J segment 4 bases; nucleotides outside the gene matches: 6. Germline lookup yields CDR1 MDHEN and CDR2 SYDVKM. CDR3 size: 12 residues.

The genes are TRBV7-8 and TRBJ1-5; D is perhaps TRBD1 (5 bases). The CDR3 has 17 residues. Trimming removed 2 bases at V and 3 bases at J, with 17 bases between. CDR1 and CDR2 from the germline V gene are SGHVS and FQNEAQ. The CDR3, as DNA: TGTGCCAGCAGCTTAAGGCCCGGGACGGAAAACAATCAGCCCCAGCATTTT. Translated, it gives CASSLRPGTENNQPQHF. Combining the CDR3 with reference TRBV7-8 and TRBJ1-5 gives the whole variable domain GAGVSQSPRYKVAKRGQDVALRCDPISGHVSLFWYQQALGQGPEFLTYFQNEAQLDKSGLPSDRFFAERPEGSVSTLKIQRTQQEDSAVYLCASSLRPGTENNQPQHFGDGTRLSIL.

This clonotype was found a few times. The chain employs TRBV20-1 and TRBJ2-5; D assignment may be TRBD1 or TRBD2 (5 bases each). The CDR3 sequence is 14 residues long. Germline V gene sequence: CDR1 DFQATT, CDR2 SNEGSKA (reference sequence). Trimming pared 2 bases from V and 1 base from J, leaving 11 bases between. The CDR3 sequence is CSARNFGAQETQYF. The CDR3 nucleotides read TGCAGTGCTAGAAATTTCGGGGCCCAAGAGACCCAGTACTTC.